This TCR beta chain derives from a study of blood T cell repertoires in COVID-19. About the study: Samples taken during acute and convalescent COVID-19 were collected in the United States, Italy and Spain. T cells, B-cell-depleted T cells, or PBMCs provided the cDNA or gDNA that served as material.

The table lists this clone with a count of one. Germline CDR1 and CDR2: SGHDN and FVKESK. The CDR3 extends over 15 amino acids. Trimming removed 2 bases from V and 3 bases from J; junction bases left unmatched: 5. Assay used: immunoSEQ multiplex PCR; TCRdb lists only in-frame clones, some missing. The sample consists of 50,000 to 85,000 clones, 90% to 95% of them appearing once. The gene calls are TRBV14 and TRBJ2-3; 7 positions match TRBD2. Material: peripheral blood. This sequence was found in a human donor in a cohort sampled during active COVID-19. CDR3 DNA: TGTGCCAGCAGCCAACTAGCGGACCCGACAGATACGCAGTATTTT. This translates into CASSQLADPTDTQYF.